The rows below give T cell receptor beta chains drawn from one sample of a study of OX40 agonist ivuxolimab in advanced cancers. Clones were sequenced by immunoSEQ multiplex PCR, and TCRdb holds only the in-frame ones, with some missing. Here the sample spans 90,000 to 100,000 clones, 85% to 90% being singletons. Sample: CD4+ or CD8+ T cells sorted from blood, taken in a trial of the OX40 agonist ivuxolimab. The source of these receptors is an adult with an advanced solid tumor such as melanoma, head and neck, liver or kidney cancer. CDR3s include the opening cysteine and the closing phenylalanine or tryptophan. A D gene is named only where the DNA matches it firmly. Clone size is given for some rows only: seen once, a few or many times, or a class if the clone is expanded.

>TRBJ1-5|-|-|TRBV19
CASSIGSSQPQHF
TGTGCCAGTAGTATAGGAAGTAGTCAGCCCCAGCATTTT
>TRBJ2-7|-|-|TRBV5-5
CASSLAMGGTYEQYF
TGTGCCAGCAGCTTGGCTATGGGCGGGACCTACGAGCAGTACTTC
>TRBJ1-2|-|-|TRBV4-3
CASSQAGEGHYGYTF
TGCGCCAGCAGCCAAGCGGGTGAAGGACACTATGGCTACACCTTC
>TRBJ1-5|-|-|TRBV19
CASRGGNNQPQHF
TGTGCCAGTAGAGGGGGAAACAATCAGCCCCAGCATTTT
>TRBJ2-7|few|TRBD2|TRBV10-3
CAITRTSGVNEQYF
TGTGCCATCACTAGGACTAGCGGGGTCAACGAGCAGTACTTC
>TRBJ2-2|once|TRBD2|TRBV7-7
CASSKGLGGSGELFF
TGTGCCAGCAGCAAGGGACTAGGAGGGTCCGGGGAGCTGTTTTTT
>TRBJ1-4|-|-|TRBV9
CASSVGVGAATNEKLFF
TGTGCCAGCAGCGTGGGGGTTGGGGCAGCAACTAATGAAAAACTGTTTTTT
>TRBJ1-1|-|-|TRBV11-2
CASSLRENTEAFF
TGTGCCAGCAGCCTCAGGGAGAACACTGAAGCTTTCTTT
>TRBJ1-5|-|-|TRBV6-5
CASSPAGGSNQPQHF
TGTGCCAGCAGTCCCGCCGGGGGTAGCAATCAGCCCCAGCATTTT
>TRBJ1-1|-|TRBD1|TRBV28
CASSFLTGTIEAFF
TGTGCCAGCAGTTTCTTGACAGGGACAATTGAAGCTTTCTTT
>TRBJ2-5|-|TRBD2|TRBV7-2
CASSSRTSGGETQYF
TGTGCCAGCAGCTCCCGGACTAGCGGGGGAGAGACCCAGTACTTC
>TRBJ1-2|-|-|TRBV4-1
CASSDQSTGYGYTF
TGCGCCAGCAGCGATCAATCAACAGGGTACGGCTACACCTTC
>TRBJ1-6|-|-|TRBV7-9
CASSNKPLGSPLHF
TGTGCCAGCAGCAACAAACCGTTAGGGTCACCCCTCCACTTT
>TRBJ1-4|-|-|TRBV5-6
CASSHSSGEIPFF
TGTGCCAGCAGCCATTCTTCAGGGGAAATTCCGTTTTTT
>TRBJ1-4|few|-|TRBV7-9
CASSPRQHLQGKLFF
TGTGCCAGCAGTCCTCGACAGCACCTTCAAGGCAAACTGTTTTTT